The 23 T cell receptor beta chains below come from one sample, sequenced in a study of shared clonotypes between healthy human individuals (dated by TCRdb to the early 2020s). Libraries were made using the immunoSEQ multiplex PCR assay. Held by TCRdb, this immuneACCESS table contains in-frame sequences only and omits some clones. Under half of the omission traces to an unresolved V gene where checked; the cause of the rest is unknown. The sample table lists fewer than 600,000 clones, about 85% of them with a count of one. Of the sample, about 13% is held by the ten largest clones. The sample was PBMCs. All receptors come from a woman aged 40 to 50 in good health. Some clones in this sample may be carry-over from other donors' samples.

This clone came up a few times. Other DNA sequences from this sample encode an identical CDR3 as well. The CDR3 DNA is TGTGCCAGCTCACCCGGGAACACTGAAGCTTTCTTT. It is translated as CASSPGNTEAFF. This chain links TRBV18 with TRBJ1-1; no clear D gene. Germline V lookup: CDR1 KGHSH, CDR2 LQKENI. The CDR3 has 12 amino acids. Trimming took off 3 bases at V and 1 base at J, with 3 bases between the two ends.

The sample holds many counts of this clone. This CDR3 is also generated by other DNA sequences in the sample. The chain has TRBV7-9 and TRBJ2-4; unclear D gene. Trimming stripped 1 base from V and 0 bases from J, with 10 bases between. This CDR3 has 16 amino acids. Germline V gene lookup returns CDR1 SEHNR and CDR2 FQNEAQ (reference sequence). The CDR3 nucleotides are TGTGCCAGCAGCTTAGGGGCAGGTCTAGCCAAAAACATTCAGTACTTC. Its translation: CASSLGAGLAKNIQYF. The full variable domain, in which reference TRBV7-9 and TRBJ2-4 provide the parts outside the CDR3, is DTGVSQNPRHKITKRGQNVTFRCDPISEHNRLYWYRQTLGQGPEFLTYFQNEAQLEKSRLLSDRFSAERPKGSFSTLEIQRTEQGDSAMYLCASSLGAGLAKNIQYFGAGTRLSVL.

The V and J genes are TRBV15 and TRBJ2-5, with D perhaps being TRBD1 or TRBD2 (6 bases each). Germline loops: CDR1 LNHNV, CDR2 YYDKDF (reference sequence). V lost 3 bases to trimming and J lost 1 base, with 9 bases between them. The CDR3 is 14 residues long. This CDR3 is CATSRRDIQETQYF. The CDR3 coding sequence is TGTGCCACCAGCAGGCGGGACATCCAAGAGACCCAGTACTTC. Together with reference TRBV15 and TRBJ2-5, the CDR3 gives the full variable domain: DAMVIQNPRYQVTQFGKPVTLSCSQTLNHNVMYWYQQKSSQAPKLLFHYYDKDFNNEADTPDNFQSRRPNTSFCFLDIRSPGLGDTAMYLCATSRRDIQETQYFGPGTRLLVL.

This chain connects TRBV30 to TRBJ1-6, with D hard to call. Germline-derived CDR1 and CDR2 are GTSNPN and SVGIG (reference sequence). CDR3 length: 15 amino acids. V dropped 1 base and J dropped 0 bases, with 7 bases sitting between them. CDR3 sequence (DNA): TGTGCCTGGAGTGATGAAAGCTCCTATAATTCACCCCTCCACTTT. Translation gives CAWSDESSYNSPLHF. The variable domain in full, with the rest retrieved from reference TRBV30 and TRBJ1-6, is SQTIHQWPATLVQPVGSPLSLECTVEGTSNPNLYWYRQAAGRGLQLLFYSVGIGQISSEVPQNLSASRPQDRQFILSSKKLLLSDSGFYLCAWSDESSYNSPLHFGNGTRLTVT.

The chain joins TRBV23-1 to TRBJ1-3; no clear D gene. TRBV23-1 is flagged as an ORF with uncertain function. This CDR3 has 15 amino acids. Trimming removed 4 bases from V and 0 bases from J, with 10 bases in between. CDR3 DNA: TGCGCCAGCAGTCTTCCTTATTGCTCTGGAAACACCATATATTTT. Amino acids: CASSLPYCSGNTIYF.

The J gene is TRBJ2-7, the V gene TRBV7-9; a weak D match, TRBD2 (5 bases). CDR1 is SEHNR, CDR2 FQNEAQ, per germline (reference sequence). Trimming left V 5 bases short and J 3 bases short, with 20 bases between. The CDR3 runs to 16 residues. The CDR3 DNA sequence: TGTGCCAGCAGCCCCCGTCGTCTAGCCGGCGGCTACGAGCAGTACTTC. Translation: CASSPRRLAGGYEQYF.

The V gene is TRBV19, the J gene TRBJ1-1; 9 positions agree with TRBD1. Germline-derived CDR1 and CDR2 are LNHDA and SQIVND (reference sequence). V shed 6 bases and J 11 bases; nucleotides not matched to a gene: 25. This CDR3 comprises 18 residues. Written as DNA, the CDR3 is TGTGCCAGTAGCATTACCAACTCTCCGGGAACCCGGGACAGGGATGCTTTCTTT. It is translated as CASSITNSPGTRDRDAFF.

In DNA, the CDR3 is TGTGCCAGCAGCTTCGGACTAGCGGGAGGTGAGACCCAGTACTTC. Translated, it gives CASSFGLAGGETQYF. The chain couples TRBV5-4 to TRBJ2-5, with TRBD2 matching 14 bases. CDR1 is SGHNT, CDR2 YYREEE, per germline (reference sequence). The V and J ends lost 2 bases and 5 bases, in that order; junction bases with no gene match: 2. CDR3 length: 15 amino acids.

This clone was observed once. The chain combines TRBV11-2 with TRBJ2-7; D is perhaps TRBD2 (5 bases). Looked up from germline, CDR1 is SGHAT and CDR2 is FQNNGV. There are 15 residues in the CDR3. The V end lost 5 bases, the J end lost 4 bases, and 18 bases lay between the germline ends. For the CDR3, the DNA is TGTGCCAGCAGCCCGAGACGGGGTTGGCAGTACGAGCAGTACTTC. This gives the protein CASSPRRGWQYEQYF.

The J gene is TRBJ2-3, the V gene TRBV6-4, with 8 bases that match TRBD2. CDR1 and CDR2 from the germline V gene are MRHNA and SNTAGT. With 2 bases clipped from V and 6 bases from J, the junction kept 7 bases outside the gene matches. This CDR3 is built from 15 residues. CDR3 protein: CASSDRAGETDTQYF. The CDR3 bases are TGTGCCAGCAGTGACAGAGCGGGAGAGACCGATACGCAGTATTTT.

The CDR3 loop reads CASSLSGLAMETQYF. CDR3 nucleotides: TGTGCCAGCAGCCTATCAGGACTAGCGATGGAGACCCAGTACTTC. This chain links TRBV11-3 with TRBJ2-5; 9 nucleotides match TRBD2. The V and J ends lost 5 bases and 5 bases, in that order; junction bases with no gene match: 9. CDR1 and CDR2 from the germline V gene are SGHNT and YENEEA. The CDR3 is made up of 15 amino acids. The full variable domain, in which reference TRBV11-3 and TRBJ2-5 provide the parts outside the CDR3, is EAGVVQSPRYKIIEKKQPVAFWCNPISGHNTLYWYLQNLGQGPELLIRYENEEAVDDSQLPKDRFSAERLKGVDSTLKIQPAELGDSAVYLCASSLSGLAMETQYFGPGTRLLVL.

This clone has only one observation. The chain joins TRBV7-9 to TRBJ2-7; 9 bases are shared with TRBD1. The CDR3 is 15 residues long. With V trimmed by 5 bases and J by 2 bases, 7 bases remained unmatched. The germline V gene has CDR1 SEHNR and CDR2 FQNEAQ (reference sequence). CDR3 protein: CASSVPGQGTYEQYF. As DNA, the CDR3 is TGTGCCAGCAGCGTACCGGGACAGGGCACCTACGAGCAGTACTTC.

This rearrangement joins TRBV7-8 to TRBJ1-4, with D possibly being TRBD1 (5 bases). The V gene's germline CDR1 is SGHVS and CDR2 FQNEAQ. This CDR3 spans 18 amino acids. Trimming cost V 2 bases and J 2 bases, with 18 bases left between them. CDR3 nucleotide sequence: TGTGCCAGCAGCTTAACCCGGGGACCTATCGGGACTAATGAAAAACTGTTTTTT. Its translation is CASSLTRGPIGTNEKLFF.

The rearrangement uses TRBV5-5 and TRBJ2-7; 7 bases line up with TRBD1. V dropped 4 bases and J dropped 1; count of bases not matched to a gene: 14. CDR1 is SGHKS, CDR2 YYEKEE, per germline (reference sequence). This CDR3 spans 17 amino acids. The CDR3 coding sequence is TGTGCCAGCAGCCTGGACGCTGGGACAGCTTTTTCCTACGAGCAGTACTTC. Residues: CASSLDAGTAFSYEQYF. Variable domain in full (rest from reference TRBV5-5 and TRBJ2-7): DAGVTQSPTHLIKTRGQQVTLRCSPISGHKSVSWYQQVLGQGPQFIFQYYEKEERGRGNFPDRFSARQFPNYSSELNVNALLLGDSALYLCASSLDAGTAFSYEQYFGPGTRLTVT.

The chain links TRBV5-4 to TRBJ1-1; TRBD1 might be the D (6 bases). The CDR3 contains 14 residues. V shed 1 base and J shed 1 base, with 8 bases lying between them. Germline V CDR1 and CDR2: SGHNT, YYREEE (reference sequence). CDR3 coding DNA: TGTGCCAGCAGCTTGACAGGGTCGAACACTGAAGCTTTCTTT. This sequence encodes CASSLTGSNTEAFF. The whole variable domain, remainder taken from reference TRBV5-4 and TRBJ1-1, is ETGVTQSPTHLIKTRGQQVTLRCSSQSGHNTVSWYQQALGQGPQFIFQYYREEENGRGNFPPRFSGLQFPNYSSELNVNALELDDSALYLCASSLTGSNTEAFFGQGTRLTVV.

The V and J genes are TRBV10-3 and TRBJ2-3; 7 nucleotides align to TRBD1. The ends lost 6 bases at V and 0 bases at J; junction bases unmatched: 3. Looked up from germline, CDR1 is ENHRY and CDR2 is SYGVKD. This CDR3 spans 14 amino acids. CDR3 in DNA: TGTGCCATCAGCCCGGGACAGAGCACAGATACGCAGTATTTT. Translating it yields CAISPGQSTDTQYF.

The chain employs TRBV27 and TRBJ2-2, with D possibly being TRBD1 (5 bases). This CDR3 spans 19 amino acids. With 5 bases removed from V and 3 bases from J, the gap between germline ends came to 25 bases. The V gene's germline CDR1 is MNHEY and CDR2 SMNVEV (reference sequence). CDR3 amino acids: CASSLLFLKGIIYTGELFF. As DNA, the CDR3 is TGTGCCAGCAGTCTTTTGTTCCTGAAGGGGATTATATACACCGGGGAGCTGTTTTTT.

As to this clone: At one boundary the junction diverges from the germline segment, which might be a read error. Other nucleotide sequences from this sample produce the same CDR3. The gene calls are TRBV10-3 and TRBJ2-2, with TRBD2 matching 8 bases. This CDR3 has 14 amino acids. Per the germline V gene, CDR1 is ENHRY and CDR2 is SYGVKD. Here the CDR3 reads CATLTSGPTGELFF. CDR3 in DNA: TGTGCCACCCTCACTAGCGGACCCACCGGAGAGCTGTTTTTT.

The chain couples TRBV5-1 to TRBJ2-3; D may be TRBD2 (6 bases). Trimming stripped 4 bases from V and 4 bases from J, with 13 bases between. This CDR3 is built from 14 residues. From germline, CDR1 is SGHRS and CDR2 YFSETQ. Written as DNA, the CDR3 is TGCGCCAGCAGCGCAACTAGCATCTCAGATACGCAGTATTTT. Residues: CASSATSISDTQYF.

This clone occurred a few times. The rearrangement uses TRBV2 and TRBJ1-5; TRBD1 aligns across 7 bases. Trimming removed 0 bases from V and 3 bases from J; junction bases left unmatched: 5. The CDR3 is 16 amino acids. Germline assignment: CDR1 SNHLY and CDR2 FYNNEI. CDR3 DNA: TGTGCCAGCAGTGAAGCCAAGGGACAGAACAATCAGCCCCAGCATTTT. Translated, it gives CASSEAKGQNNQPQHF.

The rearrangement joins TRBV19 to TRBJ1-1, with no clear D. V was pared by 4 bases and J by 0 bases, with 9 bases between. The CDR3 runs to 14 residues. Germline V gene sequence: CDR1 LNHDA, CDR2 SQIVND (reference sequence). CDR3: CASSSAVMNTEAFF. The CDR3 region has the DNA TGTGCCAGTAGTAGTGCCGTCATGAACACTGAAGCTTTCTTT.

This clone has only a few counts. This rearrangement joins TRBV5-1 to TRBJ2-1; the D gene is possibly TRBD2 (6 bases). V was pared by 2 bases and J by 7 bases, with 13 bases between. The CDR3 extends over 14 amino acids. CDR1 is SGHRS and CDR2 is YFSETQ in the germline V gene. DNA for the CDR3: TGCGCCAGCAGCTTTCAGACTAGTAGTAATGAGCAGTTCTTC. This sequence encodes CASSFQTSSNEQFF.

About this clone: Other DNA sequences in the sample encode the same CDR3. The chain is built from TRBV2 and TRBJ2-3; no definite D call. CDR1 is SNHLY and CDR2 is FYNNEI in the germline V gene. This CDR3 is built from 11 residues. V lost 4 bases and J lost 2, with 1 base in between. The CDR3 DNA sequence: TGTGCCAGCAGTGTCACAGATACGCAGTATTTT. This codes for CASSVTDTQYF.